Each of the 2 T cell receptor beta chains below was sequenced from the same sample in a study of T cell responses to AZD1222 COVID-19 vaccine. Some clones are missing from TCRdb's copy, which holds only in-frame ones; the method was immunoSEQ multiplex PCR. The sample has approximately 300,000 clones; approximately 94% are singletons. The starting material was peripheral blood, obtained 28 days after the second AZD1222 dose. Every receptor here comes from an adult who received the AZD1222 COVID-19 vaccine.

In this sample, this clone turned up once. The rearrangement uses TRBV2 and TRBJ1-1; D remains ambiguous. CDR3 length equals 12 residues. The germline V gene encodes CDR1 SNHLY and CDR2 FYNNEI. Trimming removed 10 bases from V and 1 base from J, with 10 bases in between. The chain's CDR3 is CATRPENTEAFF. CDR3 nucleotides: TGTGCCACAAGACCGGAGAACACTGAAGCTTTCTTT.

The chain recombines TRBV24-1 with TRBJ2-5; no reliable D call. CDR1 is KGHDR, CDR2 SFDVKD, per germline. The CDR3 is 15 residues long. V shed 3 bases and J shed 5 bases, with 15 bases lying between them. CDR3 region: CATSDPRGDGETQYF. Written as DNA, the CDR3 is TGTGCCACCAGTGATCCTCGAGGTGATGGGGAGACCCAGTACTTC.